What follows are 21 T cell receptor beta chains derived from one specimen sequenced in a study of cytomegalovirus exposure and HLA in healthy donors. Measured with immunoSEQ multiplex PCR; TCRdb has only the in-frame clones, and not every one. The sample carries 250,000 to 300,000 clones, approximately 83% recorded once. Sequenced: PBMCs. These receptors came from a woman between 18 and 30 years old in good health and CMV-seronegative.

This clone was detected only once. The rearrangement joins TRBV30 to TRBJ2-5; the D gene is possibly TRBD2 (5 bases). The CDR3 spans 13 residues. Germline V gene lookup returns CDR1 GTSNPN and CDR2 SVGIG (reference sequence). V gave up 2 bases and J gave up 0 bases, with 7 bases separating them. CDR3 sequence (DNA): TGTGCCTGGAGTAACGGGGACCAAGAGACCCAGTACTTC. Its translation: CAWSNGDQETQYF.

Points on this clone: Here the CDR3 omits its conserved ending phenylalanine or tryptophan, so a read error is the likely source. Because the CDR3's place on the DNA is in doubt, the DNA is left out and the CDR3 is given as listed by TCRdb. The V and J genes are TRBV19 and TRBJ2-7; the table's D call TRBD1 went unverified against the DNA. The CDR3 is 12 amino acids in total, end residues counted. Per germline, CDR1 LNHDA and CDR2 SQIVND (reference sequence). CDR3: CARILEGTGGSA.

The chain employs TRBV25-1 and TRBJ2-3; tentatively, D is TRBD2 (5 bases). CDR3 size: 13 residues. The ends were cut back, 10 bases at V and 1 base at J, with 12 bases in the middle. Germline CDR1 is MGHDK and CDR2 is SYGVNS. The CDR3 protein is CATRLGGTDTQYF. The CDR3, as DNA: TGTGCCACCAGGCTCGGGGGCACAGATACGCAGTATTTT.

This clone was counted only a few times. The V gene is TRBV9, the J gene TRBJ1-1, with D possibly TRBD1 on 5 matching bases. Per germline, CDR1 SGDLS and CDR2 YYNGEE. This CDR3 is 15 amino acids long. V shed 0 bases and J shed 0 bases, with 9 bases lying between them. CDR3 amino acids: CASSVGGDLNTEAFF. The CDR3 bases are TGTGCCAGCAGCGTAGGGGGGGACCTGAACACTGAAGCTTTCTTT.

The chain employs TRBV6-5 and TRBJ1-2; no definite D call. The CDR3 loop spans 12 amino acids. The germline gives CDR1 MNHEY, CDR2 SVGAGI. Deletions cut 8 bases from V and 0 bases from J, with 7 bases between. The CDR3 sequence: CASAGTNYGYTF. The CDR3 region has the DNA TGTGCCAGCGCGGGGACTAACTATGGCTACACCTTC.

A single count supports this clone. The chain employs TRBV6-4 and TRBJ2-3, with D uncertain. V was pared by 0 bases and J by 1 base, with 17 bases between. This CDR3 has 18 residues. Germline lookup yields CDR1 MRHNA and CDR2 SNTAGT. The chain's CDR3 is CASSDSSSEPAGTDTQYF. The CDR3 DNA reads as TGTGCCAGCAGTGACTCTTCCTCGGAGCCCGCGGGCACAGATACGCAGTATTTT.

The chain is built from TRBV11-3 and TRBJ2-1; 15 bases line up with TRBD2. The CDR3 loop spans 19 amino acids. The germline CDR1 and CDR2 sequences are SGHNT and YENEEA. Trimming cost V 5 bases and J 6 bases; bases outside gene matches: 14. The CDR3 loop is CASSRTGTSGRTVSNEQFF. DNA for the CDR3: TGTGCCAGCAGCCGCACCGGGACTAGCGGGAGGACGGTCAGCAATGAGCAGTTCTTC. The full variable domain, rest sourced from reference TRBV11-3 and TRBJ2-1, is EAGVVQSPRYKIIEKKQPVAFWCNPISGHNTLYWYLQNLGQGPELLIRYENEEAVDDSQLPKDRFSAERLKGVDSTLKIQPAELGDSAVYLCASSRTGTSGRTVSNEQFFGPGTRLTVL.

The chain joins TRBV6-5 to TRBJ2-6; the D gene is possibly TRBD2 (5 bases). V was trimmed by 2 bases and J by 2 bases, leaving 10 bases between them. Germline-derived CDR1 and CDR2 are MNHEY and SVGAGI. The CDR3 is made up of 16 amino acids. The CDR3 loop is CASSYISGTGANVLTF. CDR3 DNA: TGTGCCAGCAGTTACATTTCCGGGACTGGGGCCAACGTCCTGACTTTC.

The chain carries TRBV11-1 and TRBJ1-2; TRBD1 aligns across 7 bases. With 0 bases clipped from V and 7 bases from J, the junction kept 8 bases outside the gene matches. CDR3 length equals 15 residues. Germline assignment: CDR1 SGHAT and CDR2 FQDESV (reference sequence). The CDR3 DNA sequence: TGTGCCAGCAGCTTAGCGCTTACAGGGGATCCTGGCTACACCTTC. Translation gives CASSLALTGDPGYTF.

This clone was recorded a few times. This chain joins TRBV25-1 and TRBJ1-3; tentative D call: TRBD1 (5 bases). Trimming removed 8 bases at V and 3 bases at J, with 14 bases between. The CDR3 contains 14 residues. Per germline, CDR1 MGHDK and CDR2 SYGVNS. The CDR3 region is CASGAGRGGNTIYF. The CDR3 DNA reads as TGTGCCAGCGGAGCGGGGCGGGGTGGAAACACCATATATTTT.

This clone showed up just once. This chain uses TRBV7-2 with TRBJ2-2; 10 bases align to TRBD2. The CDR3 is 17 residues long. V lost 6 bases and J lost 7; bases outside the gene matches: 14. Germline V gives CDR1 SGHTA, CDR2 FQGNSA. CDR3: CASSSPGLAKRGGELFF. CDR3 coding DNA: TGTGCCAGCAGTTCGCCGGGACTAGCGAAGAGGGGCGGGGAGCTGTTTTTT.

The chain combines TRBV4-1 with TRBJ2-4; 10 bases agree with TRBD2. The CDR3 length is 16 residues. In germline, CDR1 is MGHRA, CDR2 YSYEKL. Germline trimming cut 7 bases from V and 5 bases from J; bases unmatched to any gene: 11. In nucleotides, the CDR3 is TGCGCCAGCACTCGGCTAGCGGGAGATAGTGAAAACATTCAGTACTTC. Protein: CASTRLAGDSENIQYF.

This clone was seen just once. The chain uses TRBV28 and TRBJ1-2; weak D call: TRBD1 (6 bases). Germline CDR1 is MDHEN and CDR2 is SYDVKM. This CDR3 has 14 amino acids. V lost 6 bases and J lost 5, with 16 bases in between. CDR3: CASSGRLRGYGYTF. CDR3 coding DNA: TGTGCCAGCAGCGGACGTCTAAGGGGGTATGGCTACACCTTC.

This chain uses TRBV4-1 with TRBJ2-2, with D tentatively TRBD2 (5 bases). The CDR3 length is 15 residues. V lost 3 bases and J lost 6, with 14 bases in between. The germline V gene has CDR1 MGHRA and CDR2 YSYEKL. The DNA of the CDR3 is TGCGCCAGCAGCCAGGCCGATTCGAGGGCCGGGGAGCTGTTTTTT. This codes for CASSQADSRAGELFF.

This clone was seen once. The chain recombines TRBV7-3 with TRBJ1-1; D is uncertain. The CDR3 is 16 amino acids. Trimming took 2 bases from V and 4 from J, leaving 17 bases between them. Germline lookup yields CDR1 SGHTA and CDR2 FQGTGA. DNA for the CDR3: TGTGCCAGCAGCTTACCCTTCGAGGCAACGGGCACTGAAGCTTTCTTT. Protein: CASSLPFEATGTEAFF.

The gene calls are TRBV5-1 and TRBJ2-5; 11 nucleotides match TRBD1. The CDR3 runs 14 residues. Germline V CDR1 and CDR2: SGHRS, YFSETQ. With V trimmed by 4 bases and J by 5 bases, 4 bases remained unmatched. The CDR3: CASSPDRGLETQYF. The CDR3 DNA reads TGCGCCAGCAGCCCGGACAGGGGGCTGGAGACCCAGTACTTC.

This clone was seen a single time. The genes are TRBV9 and TRBJ2-1; 7 bases match TRBD1. Looked up from germline, CDR1 is SGDLS and CDR2 is YYNGEE. This CDR3 is 16 amino acids long. V gave up 4 bases and J gave up 0 bases; unmatched junction bases: 7. The chain's CDR3 is CASSPPTGSSYNEQFF. DNA of the CDR3: TGTGCCAGCAGCCCTCCGACAGGGTCCTCCTACAATGAGCAGTTCTTC.

The V and J genes are TRBV4-3 and TRBJ2-7, with 9 bases matching TRBD2. CDR3 length: 16 residues. Germline V gives CDR1 LGHNA, CDR2 YSLEER. Losses at the gene ends were 0 bases for V and 4 bases for J; bases not matched to a gene: 7. The CDR3 is CASSQEVSGGVYEQYF. CDR3 bases: TGCGCCAGCAGCCAAGAGGTTAGCGGGGGAGTGTACGAGCAGTACTTC.

The V gene is TRBV27, the J gene TRBJ1-1; D perhaps matches TRBD1 (6 bases). V was pared by 2 bases and J by 4 bases, with 11 bases between. CDR1 and CDR2 from the germline V gene are MNHEY and SMNVEV (reference sequence). CDR3 length: 14 amino acids. This chain's CDR3 is CASSLLDRPTEAFF. DNA for the CDR3: TGTGCCAGCAGTTTACTTGACAGGCCCACTGAAGCTTTCTTT.

This CDR3 reads CASSNRGRLVPNQPQHF. CDR3 DNA sequence: TGTGCCAGCAGTAACAGGGGGCGCTTAGTCCCCAATCAGCCCCAGCATTTT. The gene calls are TRBV27 and TRBJ1-5, with 9 nucleotides matching TRBD1. Trimming removed 5 bases from V and 3 bases from J; junction bases left unmatched: 11. The CDR3 totals 17 residues. The V gene's germline CDR1 is MNHEY and CDR2 SMNVEV (reference sequence).

The chain recombines TRBV7-9 with TRBJ1-5, with a possible D match to TRBD1 (6 bases). CDR3 length equals 15 residues. CDR1 is SEHNR, CDR2 FQNEAQ, per germline (reference sequence). Trimming took off 4 bases at V and 4 bases at J, with 14 bases between the two ends. CDR3 residues: CASSSSQGPNQPQHF. The CDR3 coding sequence is TGTGCCAGCAGCTCCTCACAGGGCCCTAATCAGCCCCAGCATTTT.